This is a list of T cell receptor beta chains from one sample in a study of somatic mutations in cytotoxic T cells in rheumatoid arthritis. The table came from immunoSEQ multiplex PCR; TCRdb's copy has only in-frame clones and leaves some out. Among about 14,000 clones listed, around four fifths were seen once. What was sequenced was CD8+ T cells sorted from blood. These receptor sequences come from an adult with rheumatoid arthritis. Each CDR3 is given without its conserved first and last residue.

TRBJ1-1,TRBV28,ASSLSPAGAMNTEAF
TRBJ2-5,TRBV6-6,ASSYRPTGLQETQY
TRBJ2-1,TRBV27,ASSVVSYNEQF
TRBJ2-7,TRBV5-1,ASSTGGRGNEQY
TRBJ2-2,TRBV5-3,ARSVSPTGGLNGELF
TRBJ1-3,TRBV29-1,SVGLARGDTIY
TRBJ1-3,TRBV19,ASSRVGSSGNTIY
TRBJ1-1,TRBV28,ASSLLGSLLAF
TRBJ1-4,TRBV6-6,ASSGRQGPGEKLF
TRBJ2-7,TRBV23-1,ASSRPGQRYEQY